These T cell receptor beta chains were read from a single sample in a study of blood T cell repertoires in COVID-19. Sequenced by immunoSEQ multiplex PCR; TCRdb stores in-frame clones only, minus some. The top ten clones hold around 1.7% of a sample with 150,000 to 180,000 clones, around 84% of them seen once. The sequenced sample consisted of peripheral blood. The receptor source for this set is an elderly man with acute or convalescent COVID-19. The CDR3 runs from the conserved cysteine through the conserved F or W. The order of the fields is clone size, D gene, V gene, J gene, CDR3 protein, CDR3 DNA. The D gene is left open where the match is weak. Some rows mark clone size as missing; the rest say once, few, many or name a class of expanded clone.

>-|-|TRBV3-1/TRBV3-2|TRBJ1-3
CASSQGSSGNTIYF
TGTGCCAGCAGCCAAGGTAGCTCTGGAAACACCATATATTTT
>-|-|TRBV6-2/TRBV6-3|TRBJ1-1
CASSYWGRMTNTEAFF
TGTGCCAGCAGTTACTGGGGCAGGATGACGAACACTGAAGCTTTCTTT
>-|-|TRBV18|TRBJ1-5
CASSPRGLSNQPQHF
TGTGCCAGCTCACCACGAGGGTTGAGCAATCAGCCCCAGCATTTT
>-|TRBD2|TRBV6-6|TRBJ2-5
CASSYGLAGETQYF
TGTGCCAGCAGTTACGGACTAGCGGGGGAGACCCAGTACTTC
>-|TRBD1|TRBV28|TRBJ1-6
CASSPGTGESPLHF
TGTGCCAGCAGTCCCGGGACAGGAGAATCACCCCTCCACTTT
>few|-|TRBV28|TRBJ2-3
CASPSGTDTQYF
TGTGCCAGCCCCTCTGGCACAGATACGCAGTATTTT
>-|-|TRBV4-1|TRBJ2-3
CASSLLDRPGDTQYF
TGCGCCAGCAGCCTACTAGACAGGCCAGGAGATACGCAGTATTTT
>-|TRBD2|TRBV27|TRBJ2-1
CASSQAGAGEQFF
TGTGCCAGCAGTCAAGCGGGGGCAGGTGAGCAGTTCTTC
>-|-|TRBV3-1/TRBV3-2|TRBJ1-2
CASSQKKGPAGLANYGYTF
TGTGCCAGCAGCCAAAAAAAAGGACCCGCGGGGCTGGCTAACTATGGCTACACCTTC
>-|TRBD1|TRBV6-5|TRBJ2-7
CASKETGGSYEQYF
TGTGCCAGCAAAGAGACAGGGGGTTCCTACGAGCAGTACTTC
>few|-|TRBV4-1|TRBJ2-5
CASSQDRRGETQYF
TGCGCCAGCAGCCAAGATAGGAGGGGAGAGACCCAGTACTTC
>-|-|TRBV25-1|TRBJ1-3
CASSEYTTYSGNTIYF
TGTGCCAGCAGTGAATATACGACATACTCTGGAAACACCATATATTTT
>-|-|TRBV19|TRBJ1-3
CASTPDSLRGTIYF
TGTGCCAGTACCCCGGACTCTTTGAGAGGCACCATATATTTT
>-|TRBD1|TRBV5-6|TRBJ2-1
CASSAQGARNEQFF
TGTGCCAGCAGCGCTCAGGGGGCGAGGAATGAGCAGTTCTTC
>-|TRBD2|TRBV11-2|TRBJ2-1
CASSENGAGGLYNEQFF
TGTGCCAGCAGCGAGAACGGAGCGGGGGGTCTATACAATGAGCAGTTCTTC
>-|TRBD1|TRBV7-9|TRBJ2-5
CASSNGQGNTQYF
TGTGCCAGCAGTAATGGACAGGGGAATACCCAGTACTTC
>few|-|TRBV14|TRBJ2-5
CASSQERETQYF
TGTGCCAGCAGCCAAGAGAGAGAGACCCAGTACTTC
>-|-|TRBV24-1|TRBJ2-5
CATSDSTIGQETQYF
TGTGCCACCAGTGACTCGACTATAGGCCAAGAGACCCAGTACTTC
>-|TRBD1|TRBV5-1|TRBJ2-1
CASSLGRTGANEQFF
TGCGCCAGCAGCTTGGGTAGGACAGGGGCCAATGAGCAGTTCTTC
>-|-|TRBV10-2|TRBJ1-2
CASRDTANYGYTF
TGCGCCAGCAGGGACACGGCTAACTATGGCTACACCTTC
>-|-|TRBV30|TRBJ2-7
CAWSAGQLYEQYF
TGTGCCTGGAGCGCGGGACAGCTCTACGAGCAGTACTTC
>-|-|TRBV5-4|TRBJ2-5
CASSLISSQETQYF
TGTGCCAGCAGCTTGATTAGCTCCCAAGAGACCCAGTACTTC
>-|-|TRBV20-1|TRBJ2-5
CSASVTGTQYF
TGCAGTGCTAGTGTAACAGGGACCCAGTACTTC
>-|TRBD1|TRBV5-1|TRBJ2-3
CASRGDRGLVDTQYF
TGCGCCAGCAGGGGGGACAGGGGGCTTGTTGATACGCAGTATTTT
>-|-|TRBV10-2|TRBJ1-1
CASSDSGYTEAFF
TGCGCCAGCAGTGACTCCGGGTACACTGAAGCTTTCTTT
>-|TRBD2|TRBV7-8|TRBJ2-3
CASRPLAGAADTQYF
TGTGCCAGCAGGCCACTAGCGGGGGCTGCAGATACGCAGTATTTT
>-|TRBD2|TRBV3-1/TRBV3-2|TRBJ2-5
CAFRLSGEETQYF
TGTGCCTTCAGGCTTAGCGGGGAAGAGACCCAGTACTTC
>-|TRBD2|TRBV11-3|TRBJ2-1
CASSLAQGAGGQYNEQFF
TGTGCCAGCAGCTTGGCCCAGGGAGCGGGGGGTCAATACAATGAGCAGTTCTTC
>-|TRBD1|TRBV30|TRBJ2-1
CAWGSGQGVEQFF
TGTGCCTGGGGCTCGGGGCAGGGGGTTGAGCAGTTCTTC
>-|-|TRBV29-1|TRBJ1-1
CSVQGGRTEAFF
TGCAGCGTCCAAGGGGGTAGGACTGAAGCTTTCTTT
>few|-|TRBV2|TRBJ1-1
CASSQVTGSLGGF
TGTGCCAGCAGTCAGGTTACAGGAAGCCTCGGGGGTTTT
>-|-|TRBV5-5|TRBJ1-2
CASSFEDYDYTF
TGTGCCAGCAGCTTCGAAGACTATGACTACACCTTC
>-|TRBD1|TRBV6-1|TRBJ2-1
CASSEGHPQGAYEQFF
TGTGCCAGCAGTGAAGGGCACCCTCAGGGGGCCTATGAGCAGTTCTTC
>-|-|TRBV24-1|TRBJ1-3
CATSDFFTNSGNTIYF
TGTGCCACCAGTGATTTCTTCACAAACTCTGGAAACACCATATATTTT
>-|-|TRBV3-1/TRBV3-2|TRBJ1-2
CASSQVGGGYTF
TGTGCCAGCAGCCAAGTGGGGGGTGGCTACACCTTC
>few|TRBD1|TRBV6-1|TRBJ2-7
CASSDRDRAYEQYF
TGTGCCAGCAGTGACCGGGACAGGGCCTACGAGCAGTACTTC
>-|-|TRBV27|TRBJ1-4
CASSLRATNEKLFF
TGTGCCAGCAGTCTCCGAGCAACTAATGAAAAACTGTTTTTT
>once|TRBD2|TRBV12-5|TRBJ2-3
CASGLGLAAVSDTQYF
TGTGCTAGTGGTTTGGGTCTAGCGGCGGTCTCAGATACGCAGTATTTT
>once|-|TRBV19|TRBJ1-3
CASSSVRELSGNTIYF
TGTGCCAGTAGCTCCGTCCGGGAGCTCTCTGGAAACACCATATATTTT
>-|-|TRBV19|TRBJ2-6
CASSPTGTPSGANVLTF
TGTGCCAGTAGTCCTACCGGGACTCCTTCTGGGGCCAACGTCCTGACTTTC
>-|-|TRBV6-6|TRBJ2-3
CASSRTPGGTQYF
TGTGCCAGCAGTCGGACCCCCGGGGGTACGCAGTATTTT
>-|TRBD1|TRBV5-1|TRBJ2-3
CASSPARTGQFFTDTQYF
TGCGCCAGCAGCCCGGCCCGGACAGGGCAATTCTTCACAGATACGCAGTATTTT
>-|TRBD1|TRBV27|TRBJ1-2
CASSFAGGGYTF
TGTGCCAGCAGTTTCGCAGGGGGCGGCTACACCTTC
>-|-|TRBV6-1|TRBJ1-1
CASSENSQTEAFF
TGTGCCAGCAGTGAAAATAGCCAGACTGAAGCTTTCTTT
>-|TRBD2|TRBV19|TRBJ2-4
CASSTLQLAEAKNIQYF
TGTGCCAGTAGTACGCTACAACTAGCGGAAGCCAAAAACATTCAGTACTTC
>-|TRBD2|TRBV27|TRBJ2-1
CASARQLSGGEGEQFF
TGTGCCAGCGCCCGACAGCTGAGCGGGGGGGAAGGTGAGCAGTTCTTC
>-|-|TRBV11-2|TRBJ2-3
CASSLVATGGTDTQYF
TGTGCCAGCAGCTTAGTTGCGACGGGGGGCACAGATACGCAGTATTTT
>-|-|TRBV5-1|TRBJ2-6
CASSLVFRESGANVLTF
TGCGCCAGCAGCTTGGTTTTCCGGGAGTCTGGGGCCAACGTCCTGACTTTC
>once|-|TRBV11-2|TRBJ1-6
CASSLGGNNSPLHF
TGTGCCAGCAGCTTAGGAGGGAATAATTCACCCCTCCACTTT
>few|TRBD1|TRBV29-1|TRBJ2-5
CSGSTGRGETQYF
TGCAGCGGTTCGACAGGGAGAGGAGAGACCCAGTACTTC
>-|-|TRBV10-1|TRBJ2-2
CASSPGQHANTGELFF
TGCGCCAGCAGCCCAGGACAGCACGCGAACACCGGGGAGCTGTTTTTT
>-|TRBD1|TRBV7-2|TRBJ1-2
CASSLVRPGQSYGYTF
TGTGCCAGCAGCTTAGTAAGGCCGGGACAGAGCTATGGCTACACCTTC
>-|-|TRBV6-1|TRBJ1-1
CASSSSGGTEAFF
TGTGCCAGCAGTTCCTCGGGGGGAACTGAAGCTTTCTTT
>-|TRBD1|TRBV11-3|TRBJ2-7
CASSSVGQGVYEQYF
TGTGCCAGCAGCTCCGTTGGACAGGGGGTCTACGAGCAGTACTTC
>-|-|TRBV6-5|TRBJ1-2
CASSRQALYGYTF
TGTGCCAGCAGTCGACAGGCCTTGTATGGCTACACCTTC
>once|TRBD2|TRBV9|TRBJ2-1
CASSVFTGGYNEQFF
TGTGCCAGCAGCGTTTTTACGGGGGGTTACAATGAGCAGTTCTTC
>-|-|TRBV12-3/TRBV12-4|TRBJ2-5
CASSLGLVETQYF
TGTGCCAGCAGTTTGGGACTCGTCGAGACCCAGTACTTC